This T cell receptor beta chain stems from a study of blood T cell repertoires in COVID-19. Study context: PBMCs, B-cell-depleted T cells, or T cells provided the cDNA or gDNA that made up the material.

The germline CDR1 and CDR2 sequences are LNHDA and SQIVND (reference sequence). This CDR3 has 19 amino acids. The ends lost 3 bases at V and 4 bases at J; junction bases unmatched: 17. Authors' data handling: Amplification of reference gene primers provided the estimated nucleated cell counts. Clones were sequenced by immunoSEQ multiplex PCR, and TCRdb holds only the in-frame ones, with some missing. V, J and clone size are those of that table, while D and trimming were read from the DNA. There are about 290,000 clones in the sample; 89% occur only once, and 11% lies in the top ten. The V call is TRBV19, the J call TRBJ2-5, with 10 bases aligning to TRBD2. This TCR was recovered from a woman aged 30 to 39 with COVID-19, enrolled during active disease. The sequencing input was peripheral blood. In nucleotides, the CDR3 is TGTGCCAGTAGTATGCGGCCCTCTAGCGGGGGACAACTTAGAGAGACCCAGTACTTC. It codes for CASSMRPSSGGQLRETQYF.